This TCR beta chain derives from a study of Ad26.COV2.S vaccination and SARS-CoV-2 variants (dated by TCRdb to 2020 to 2022). About the investigation overall: Donors in the vaccine arm were drawn from COV1001, a multicentre, randomized, double-blind, placebo-controlled phase I-IIa trial testing Ad26.COV2.S in healthy adults. Ad26.COV2.S was administered intramuscularly at a dose of 5x10^10 or 1x10^11 viral particles, either as one shot or as two shots given 56 days apart. TCRbeta repertoire sequencing served as the tool for gauging how specific and how broad the SARS-CoV-2-reactive T cell receptors were following Ad26.COV2.S vaccination. The TCR-sequenced set comprised around 30 samples: about 19 Ad26.COV2.S vaccine recipients, 5 placebo recipients and 8 SARS-CoV-2 convalescent individuals. Trial participants were randomized into five groups of five, in which low-dose or high-dose Ad26.COV2.S was given once or twice, or placebo was given on both occasions. Throughout the experiments and outcome assessment, investigators stayed blinded to trial group allocation. The paper's findings and limits, for the study overall: Non-spike TCR breadth was comparable between vaccine and placebo recipients, consistent with the vaccine containing only spike. It was noted by the authors that total T cell responses may have been underestimated by the TCR breadth and depth analyses. Ad26.COV2.S recipients had higher spike-specific TCR breadth than placebo recipients (P = 0.0014). Comparing responses between vaccine doses or regimens was not something the study was powered to do. Substantial breadth of spike-specific CD8+ and CD4+ T cell responses was reported after vaccination.

The meaning of the sample's treatment or condition label: around 19 received Ad26.COV2.S at low or high dose, single or two shots; 5 received placebo; per-sample allocation not given. Repertoires of vaccine and placebo recipients were sequenced from samples taken on day 63 after the first injection. Cohort 1b enrolled around 24 adults aged 18-55 years at a single site in Boston, USA, between 29 July and 7 August 2020. As a vaccine, Ad26.COV2.S was a replication-incompetent adenovirus type 26 vector that expressed a prefusion-stabilized SARS-CoV-2 spike protein derived from the original Wuhan strain. Inclusive of the bounding cysteine and phenylalanine, the CDR3 is 15 residues long. The entry retains the CDR3 DNA only, 45 bases that are in frame from base 1. CDR1 SGHTA and CDR2 FQGTGA were looked up in the germline V gene. The germline V and J ends show losses of 3 bases and 4 bases respectively, and no gene match explains 3 bases of the junction.

The immunoSEQ Assay was the method used to sequence TCRbeta CDR3 regions. After extraction, genomic DNA underwent amplification by bias-controlled multiplex PCR, followed by high-throughput sequencing. For the original study's pipeline: To quantify the absolute abundance of every unique TCRbeta CDR3 region, sequences were collapsed and filtered. T cell fraction was estimated by normalization of TCRbeta template counts to usable DNA, with usable DNA being measured through amplification of reference genes present in all nucleated cells. Repertoire TCRs were annotated as SARS-CoV-2-specific by exact matching of V gene, CDR3 amino acid sequence and J gene to a known reactive TCR set. The reference SARS-CoV-2 TCR set was derived from MIRA and filtered for enrichment in COVID-19-positive ImmuneCODE repertoires, a step that removed public or cross-reactive TCRs. Using the MIRA antigens, annotated TCRs were further analysed by specific ORF or by position within an ORF. Breadth was defined as the number of annotated unique rearrangements divided by the total number of unique productive rearrangements, and depth was defined as the summed frequency of the annotated unique rearrangements. Two-sided Wilcoxon rank-sum tests were used to compare TCR breadth between groups. In TCRdb, the immuneACCESS table is reduced to in-frame sequences with V and J assigned. These tables do not hold every clone; where another copy was compared, an unresolved V gene accounts for under half, and the others remain unexplained. Clonal size and the V and J genes are those of that table, whereas D and trimming came from the DNA. This sample comprises 300,000 to 350,000 clones, approximately 90% of them detected only once. The ten most abundant clones make up 6.4% of the sample.

To note about this clone: No antigen is known for it. Qualities for individual bases were not recorded, and no much larger clone is one base off.

The chain is made from TRBV7-3 and TRBJ1-3, and 10 bases in between align with TRBD1. The TCR sequence derives from a person aged 18-65 years who received the Ad26.COV2.S COVID-19 vaccine or a placebo. Sample: peripheral blood, taken in a trial of Ad26.COV2.S vaccine versus placebo. The CDR3 protein: CASSLGTGVGNTIYF. In nucleotides, the sequence is TGTGCCAGCAGCTTGGGGACAGGGGTAGGAAACACCATATATTTT. Extended through the reference TRBV7-3 and TRBJ1-3 proteins, this CDR3 yields the full variable domain: GAGVSQTPSNKVTEKGKYVELRCDPISGHTALYWYRQSLGQGPEFLIYFQGTGAADDSGLPNDRFFAVRPEGSVSTLKIQRTERGDSAVYLCASSLGTGVGNTIYFGEGSWLTVV.